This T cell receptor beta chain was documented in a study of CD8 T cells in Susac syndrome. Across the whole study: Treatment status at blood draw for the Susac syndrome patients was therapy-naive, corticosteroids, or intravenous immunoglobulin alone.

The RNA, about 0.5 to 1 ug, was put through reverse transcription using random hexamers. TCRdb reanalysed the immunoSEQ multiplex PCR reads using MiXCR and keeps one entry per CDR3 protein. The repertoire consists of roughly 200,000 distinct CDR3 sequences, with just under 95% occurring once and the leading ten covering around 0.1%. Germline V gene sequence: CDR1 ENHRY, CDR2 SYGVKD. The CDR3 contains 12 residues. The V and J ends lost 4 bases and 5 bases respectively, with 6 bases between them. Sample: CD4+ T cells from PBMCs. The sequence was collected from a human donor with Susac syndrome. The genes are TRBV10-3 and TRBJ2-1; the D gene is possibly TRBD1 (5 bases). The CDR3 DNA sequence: TGTGCCATCAGTGTGACAGACAATGAGCAGTTCTTC. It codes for CAISVTDNEQFF.